This T cell receptor beta chain appears in the sequencing data of a study of chemoradiotherapy in HPV16-positive cancers. Study conclusions and caveats: HPV-responsive T-cell expansion during chemoradiotherapy was linked to improved recurrence-free survival in HPV16-positive patients. Candidate HPV-specific clones and E7-related TCR motifs grew in tumor during treatment.

The CDR3 has 15 amino acids. Germline trimming cut 5 bases from V and 4 bases from J; bases unmatched to any gene: 6. In germline, CDR1 is SGHVS, CDR2 FQNEAQ. This table comes from immunoSEQ multiplex PCR, and its TCRdb copy is limited to in-frame clones, with some not included. The sample records 900 or so clones, 80% to 85% being singletons. This clone occurred once. Its antigen is as yet unknown. Samples were taken several times over chemoradiotherapy. V gene TRBV7-8 combines with J gene TRBJ1-4; 8 bases map to TRBD1. This TCR was recovered from a human donor with HPV-associated anogenital cancer. Sequencing used tumor tissue, obtained from a patient who underwent chemoradiotherapy. CDR3 DNA: TGTGCCAGCAGCAGAGGACAGGGCGGTAATGAAAAACTGTTTTTT. It is translated as CASSRGQGGNEKLFF.